Shown below are 27 T cell receptor beta chains from a single sample sequenced in a study of blood T cell repertoires in COVID-19. The data were produced by immunoSEQ multiplex PCR, yet TCRdb's version contains in-frame clones alone and is incomplete. This sample has about 260,000 clones, with around 86% found just once. The sequenced material came from peripheral blood. The receptors come from an older woman with COVID-19, enrolled during active disease.

The CDR3 is CASSGIGTSGYNEQFF. The DNA of the CDR3 is TGTGCCAGCAGTGGAATCGGGACTAGCGGGTACAATGAGCAGTTCTTC. The V call is TRBV6-1, the J call TRBJ2-1, with 12 bases aligning to TRBD2. Trimming took 4 bases from V and 4 from J; bases not matched to a gene: 5. The CDR3 totals 16 residues. The germline V gene has CDR1 MNHNS and CDR2 SASEGT.

In its sample, this clone was seen a few times. This chain uses TRBV7-2 with TRBJ2-1; TRBD2 matches 8 bases. The CDR3 contains 15 residues. The germline V gene has CDR1 SGHTA and CDR2 FQGNSA. The ends lost 1 base at V and 7 bases at J; junction bases unmatched: 6. The CDR3: CASSLEAGVGNEQFF. The CDR3 DNA reads as TGTGCCAGCAGCTTAGAAGCGGGAGTCGGAAATGAGCAGTTCTTC.

The chain employs TRBV5-1 and TRBJ2-2; 7 bases line up with TRBD1. This CDR3 region has 15 residues. V was pared by 0 bases and J by 3 bases, with 2 bases of the junction left unmatched. Germline V gives CDR1 SGHRS, CDR2 YFSETQ. CDR3 nucleotides: TGCGCCAGCAGCTTGGGACAGGGCTACACCGGGGAGCTGTTTTTT. Its translation is CASSLGQGYTGELFF. Drawing the rest from reference TRBV5-1 and TRBJ2-2, the complete variable domain is KAGVTQTPRYLIKTRGQQVTLSCSPISGHRSVSWYQQTPGQGLQFLFEYFSETQRNKGNFPGRFSGRQFSNSRSEMNVSTLELGDSALYLCASSLGQGYTGELFFGEGSRLTVL.

The chain recombines TRBV19 with TRBJ2-1; 9 bases match TRBD2. This CDR3 is built from 15 residues. From germline, CDR1 is LNHDA and CDR2 SQIVND (reference sequence). The junction had 7 bases not matched to a gene; V was cut back by 3 bases and J by 7 bases. CDR3 region: CASSILVAGVNEQFF. The CDR3 DNA is TGTGCCAGTAGTATCCTTGTAGCGGGAGTTAATGAGCAGTTCTTC.

The V call is TRBV28, the J call TRBJ1-2; D remains ambiguous. The ends were cut back, 5 bases at V and 8 bases at J, with 9 bases in the middle. CDR1 MDHEN and CDR2 SYDVKM come from the germline V gene. This CDR3 spans 11 amino acids. The CDR3 here is CASSRLEGYTF. For the CDR3, the DNA is TGTGCCAGCAGTCGACTAGAGGGCTACACCTTC.

J is TRBJ2-2 and V is TRBV28, with 10 bases aligning to TRBD2. Per germline, CDR1 MDHEN and CDR2 SYDVKM. The length of the CDR3 is 17 residues. The trim removed 9 bases at V and 0 bases at J, leaving 10 bases unmatched. CDR3 region: CASLGPSGSANTGELFF. CDR3 DNA sequence: TGTGCCAGTCTCGGACCTAGCGGGAGCGCGAACACCGGGGAGCTGTTTTTT.

A single count supports this clone. The chain joins TRBV27 to TRBJ1-6; D may be TRBD1 (5 bases). V lost 6 bases to trimming and J lost 9 bases, with 12 bases between them. Per germline, CDR1 MNHEY and CDR2 SMNVEV (reference sequence). The CDR3 length is 13 residues. The CDR3: CASSGTQISPLHF. Written as DNA, the CDR3 is TGTGCCAGCAGCGGGACTCAAATTTCACCCCTCCACTTT.

This rearrangement joins TRBV6-1 to TRBJ1-3; D might be TRBD1 (5 bases). With 3 bases removed from V and 0 bases from J, the gap between germline ends came to 9 bases. Per germline, CDR1 MNHNS and CDR2 SASEGT. The CDR3 extends over 15 amino acids. The CDR3 is CASSEGGVSGNTIYF. CDR3 bases: TGTGCCAGCAGTGAGGGGGGAGTCTCTGGAAACACCATATATTTT.

The chain uses TRBV6-5 and TRBJ1-5; TRBD1 matches at 8 bases. The CDR3 has 13 amino acids. Germline V gene sequence: CDR1 MNHEY, CDR2 SVGAGI. Germline trimming cut 4 bases from V and 10 bases from J; bases unmatched to any gene: 6. CDR3 sequence: CASSLDRVGPQHF. For the CDR3, the DNA is TGTGCCAGCAGTTTGGACAGGGTGGGTCCCCAGCATTTT.

The genes are TRBV7-8 and TRBJ1-6; TRBD1 matches at 7 bases. V dropped 5 bases and J dropped 10; count of bases not matched to a gene: 11. Looked up from germline, CDR1 is SGHVS and CDR2 is FQNEAQ. This CDR3 spans 15 amino acids. The CDR3: CASSLRQGIMSPLHF. The CDR3 DNA is TGTGCCAGCAGCCTCCGACAGGGAATTATGTCACCCCTCCACTTT.

Comment on this clone: The same CDR3 is also encoded by other DNA sequences in this sample. V and J are TRBV19 and TRBJ2-5; no clear D. Germline V gene data show CDR1 as LNHDA and CDR2 as SQIVND (reference sequence). This CDR3 is 13 amino acids long. Trimming took 1 base from V and 5 from J, leaving 8 bases between them. The CDR3 bases are TGTGCCAGTAGTATAGTTAGGAGCGAGACCCAGTACTTC. Translation: CASSIVRSETQYF. The whole variable domain, filled in from reference TRBV19 and TRBJ2-5, reads DGGITQSPKYLFRKEGQNVTLSCEQNLNHDAMYWYRQDPGQGLRLIYYSQIVNDFQKGDIAEGYSVSREKKESFPLTVTSAQKNPTAFYLCASSIVRSETQYFGPGTRLLVL.

V is TRBV4-3 and J is TRBJ1-1; TRBD1 is a possible D gene (5 bases). This CDR3 has 16 amino acids. Deletions cut 7 bases from V and 5 bases from J, with 23 bases between. The germline V gene encodes CDR1 LGHNA and CDR2 YSLEER. CDR3 sequence: CASTFSFGRVITEAFF. CDR3 DNA: TGCGCCAGCACCTTCTCTTTCGGCAGGGTGATAACTGAAGCTTTCTTT.

The V call is TRBV15, the J call TRBJ1-5; perhaps TRBD1 as D (5 bases). CDR1 and CDR2 from the germline V gene are LNHNV and YYDKDF (reference sequence). Deletions cut 1 base from V and 5 bases from J, with 9 bases between. The length of the CDR3 is 14 residues. The CDR3 spells CATSRVGGDQPQHF. CDR3 DNA sequence: TGTGCCACCAGCAGAGTCGGGGGGGATCAGCCCCAGCATTTT.

The CDR3 loop is CAISSTQREVNEQFF. The CDR3 DNA is TGTGCCATCAGTTCTACCCAGCGGGAGGTCAATGAGCAGTTCTTC. The chain employs TRBV10-3 and TRBJ2-1; 9 nucleotides agree with TRBD2. The CDR3 is 15 residues long. Germline trimming cut 5 bases from V and 6 bases from J; bases unmatched to any gene: 8. The V gene's germline CDR1 is ENHRY and CDR2 SYGVKD.

The chain uses TRBV7-6 and TRBJ2-2; D may be TRBD2 (5 bases). V dropped 3 bases and J dropped 4 bases, with 18 bases sitting between them. Germline CDR1 reads SGHVS; CDR2 reads FNYEAQ. CDR3 length: 17 residues. Written as DNA, the CDR3 is TGTGCCAGCAGCTTCGAGGCTAGCCGGAGAAGCACCGGGGAGCTGTTTTTT. As protein: CASSFEASRRSTGELFF.

Only a few counts were recorded for this clone. The V gene is TRBV28, the J gene TRBJ2-1; the D gene is possibly TRBD1 (6 bases). The germline V and J ends were trimmed by 7 bases and 0 bases, with 10 bases remaining between them. Germline assignment: CDR1 MDHEN and CDR2 SYDVKM. The CDR3 has 14 amino acids. CDR3 bases: TGTGCCAGCACCATGGACAGCTCCTACAATGAGCAGTTCTTC. Encoded protein: CASTMDSSYNEQFF.

The gene calls are TRBV30 and TRBJ1-1; TRBD1 agrees at 9 bases. The germline gives CDR1 GTSNPN, CDR2 SVGIG (reference sequence). V lost 5 bases to trimming and J lost 1 base; unmatched junction nucleotides: 5. CDR3 length: 14 amino acids. The CDR3 sequence: CAWGKGQGNTEAFF. The CDR3 DNA is TGTGCCTGGGGCAAGGGACAGGGGAACACTGAAGCTTTCTTT.

V usage is TRBV19 and J usage is TRBJ1-5; 7 bases are a match to TRBD1. The CDR3 totals 15 residues. The V and J ends lost 9 bases and 5 bases, in that order; junction bases with no gene match: 13. Germline lookup yields CDR1 LNHDA and CDR2 SQIVND (reference sequence). This CDR3 reads CASTQGGQLHQPQHF. The CDR3 bases are TGTGCCAGCACACAAGGGGGACAGCTTCATCAGCCCCAGCATTTT.

This clone occurred a few times. The chain employs TRBV7-9 and TRBJ1-1; unclear D gene. The CDR3 totals 14 residues. V lost 1 base to trimming and J lost 2 bases, with 8 bases between them. Germline CDR1 and CDR2: SEHNR and FQNEAQ (reference sequence). CDR3 protein: CASSLEGVNTEAFF. The DNA for the CDR3 is TGTGCCAGCAGCTTAGAGGGAGTAAACACTGAAGCTTTCTTT.

The rearrangement uses TRBV5-4 and TRBJ1-4; D gene unclear. Per the germline V gene, CDR1 is SGHNT and CDR2 is YYREEE (reference sequence). CDR3 length equals 14 residues. V was trimmed by 3 bases and J by 7 bases, leaving 13 bases between them. The CDR3 region is CASSSPDLSEKLFF. CDR3 DNA: TGTGCCAGCAGCTCACCCGACTTAAGTGAAAAACTGTTTTTT.

A few counts support this clone. The chain carries TRBV7-2 and TRBJ2-7, with 9 bases that match TRBD2. The CDR3 length is 18 residues. With 5 bases clipped from V and 1 base from J, the junction kept 15 bases outside the gene matches. Germline CDR1 reads SGHTA; CDR2 reads FQGNSA. This CDR3 reads CASSTRPFLLAGSYEQYF. In nucleotides, the CDR3 is TGTGCCAGCAGCACCCGCCCTTTCCTTCTAGCGGGATCCTACGAGCAGTACTTC.

This clone was picked up many times. The chain combines TRBV2 with TRBJ2-3; the D gene is possibly TRBD2 (6 bases). V was clipped by 8 bases and J by 1 base, with 19 bases between them. CDR3 length: 16 amino acids. CDR1 and CDR2 from the germline V gene are SNHLY and FYNNEI. CDR3 sequence: CASSGLYAGRTDTQYF. The CDR3 DNA follows: TGTGCCAGCTCCGGACTTTACGCGGGACGCACAGATACGCAGTATTTT.

The count of this clone is one. The V gene is TRBV24-1, the J gene TRBJ2-3, with 7 nucleotides matching TRBD2. Germline V gives CDR1 KGHDR, CDR2 SFDVKD. With 4 bases clipped from V and 2 bases from J, the junction kept 2 bases outside the gene matches. The CDR3 sequence is 14 residues long. CDR3 residues: CATSEGTITDTQYF. In nucleotides, the CDR3 is TGTGCCACCAGTGAAGGGACTATCACAGATACGCAGTATTTT.

The chain is built from TRBV5-6 and TRBJ2-2, with 9 bases matching TRBD2. This CDR3 comprises 16 residues. CDR1 and CDR2 from the germline V gene are SGHDT and YYEEEE. V was clipped by 3 bases and J by 0 bases; unmatched bases: 3. The CDR3 DNA is TGTGCCAGCAGCTCCCGACTAGCGGCGAACACCGGGGAGCTGTTTTTT. It translates to CASSSRLAANTGELFF.

This clone was observed once. The rearrangement joins TRBV2 to TRBJ1-2; no firm D call. V lost 7 bases to trimming and J lost 2 bases, with 11 bases between them. Germline lookup yields CDR1 SNHLY and CDR2 FYNNEI. The CDR3 consists of 13 residues. In DNA form, the CDR3 reads TGTGCCAGCAAAGAGACACCGAACTATGGCTACACCTTC. This encodes CASKETPNYGYTF.

V gene TRBV15 combines with J gene TRBJ2-1, with 9 bases lining up with TRBD2. V gave up 8 bases and J gave up 6 bases; unmatched junction bases: 8. Germline CDR1 reads LNHNV; CDR2 reads YYDKDF (reference sequence). The CDR3 loop spans 14 amino acids. The CDR3: CATCSGSRGNEQFF. DNA for the CDR3: TGTGCCACCTGTAGCGGGAGCCGTGGCAATGAGCAGTTCTTC.

This chain uses TRBV29-1 with TRBJ1-4; D is uncertain. The V gene lost 6 bases and the J gene lost 5 bases, with 7 bases spanning the gap. The CDR3 loop spans 11 amino acids. Germline CDR1 and CDR2: SQVTM and ANQGSEA. The CDR3 sequence: CSVRENEKLFF. Here the CDR3 DNA reads TGCAGCGTGCGGGAAAATGAAAAACTGTTTTTT. The full variable domain, completed using reference TRBV29-1 and TRBJ1-4, is SAVISQKPSRDICQRGTSLTIQCQVDSQVTMMFWYRQQPGQSLTLIATANQGSEATYESGFVIDKFPISRPNLTFSTLTVSNMSPEDSSIYLCSVRENEKLFFGSGTQLSVL.